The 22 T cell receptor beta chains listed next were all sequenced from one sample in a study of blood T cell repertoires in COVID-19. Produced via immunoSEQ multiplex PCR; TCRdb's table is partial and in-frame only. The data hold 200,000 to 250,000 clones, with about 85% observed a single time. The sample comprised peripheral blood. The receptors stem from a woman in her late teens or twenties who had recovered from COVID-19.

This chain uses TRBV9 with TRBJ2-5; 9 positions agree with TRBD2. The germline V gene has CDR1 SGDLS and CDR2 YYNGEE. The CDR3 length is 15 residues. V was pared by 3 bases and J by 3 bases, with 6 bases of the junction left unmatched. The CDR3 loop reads CASSAHRLAEETQYF. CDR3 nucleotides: TGTGCCAGCAGCGCTCACAGACTAGCGGAAGAGACCCAGTACTTC. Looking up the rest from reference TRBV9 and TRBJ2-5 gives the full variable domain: DSGVTQTPKHLITATGQRVTLRCSPRSGDLSVYWYQQSLDQGLQFLIQYYNGEERAKGNILERFSAQQFPDLHSELNLSSLELGDSALYFCASSAHRLAEETQYFGPGTRLLVL.

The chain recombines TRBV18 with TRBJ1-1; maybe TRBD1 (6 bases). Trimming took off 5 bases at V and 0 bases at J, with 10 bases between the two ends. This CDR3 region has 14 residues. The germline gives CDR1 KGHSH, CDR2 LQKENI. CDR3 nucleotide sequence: TGTGCCAGCTCAGAGGGACAATTGAACACTGAAGCTTTCTTT. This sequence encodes CASSEGQLNTEAFF.

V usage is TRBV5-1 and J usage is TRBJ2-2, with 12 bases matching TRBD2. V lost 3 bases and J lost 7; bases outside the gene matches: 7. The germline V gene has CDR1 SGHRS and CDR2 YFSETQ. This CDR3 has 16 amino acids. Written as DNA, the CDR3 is TGCGCCAGCAGCTCCCCGACTAGCGGGAGCTACGGGGAGCTGTTTTTT. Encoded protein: CASSSPTSGSYGELFF. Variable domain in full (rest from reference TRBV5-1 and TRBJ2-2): KAGVTQTPRYLIKTRGQQVTLSCSPISGHRSVSWYQQTPGQGLQFLFEYFSETQRNKGNFPGRFSGRQFSNSRSEMNVSTLELGDSALYLCASSSPTSGSYGELFFGEGSRLTVL.

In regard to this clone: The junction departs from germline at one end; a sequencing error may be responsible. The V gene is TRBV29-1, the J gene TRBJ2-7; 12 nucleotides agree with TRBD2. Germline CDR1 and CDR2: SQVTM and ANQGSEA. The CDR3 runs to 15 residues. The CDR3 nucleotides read TGTTTAAGGGTACTAGCGGGAGGCGGCTCCTACGAGCAGTACTTC. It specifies CLRVLAGGGSYEQYF.

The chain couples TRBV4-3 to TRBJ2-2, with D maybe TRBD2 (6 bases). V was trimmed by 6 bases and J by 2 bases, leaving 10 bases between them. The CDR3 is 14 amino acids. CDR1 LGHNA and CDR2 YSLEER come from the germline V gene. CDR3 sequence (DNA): TGCGCCAGCAGGGAGCGGGTCAACACCGGGGAGCTGTTTTTT. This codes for CASRERVNTGELFF.

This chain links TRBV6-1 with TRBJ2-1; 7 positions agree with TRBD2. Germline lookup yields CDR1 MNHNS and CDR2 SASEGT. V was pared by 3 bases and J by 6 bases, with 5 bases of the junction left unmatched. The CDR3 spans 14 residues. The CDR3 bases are TGTGCCAGCAGTGAGCTAGCGGTCCTCAATGAGCAGTTCTTC. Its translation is CASSELAVLNEQFF.

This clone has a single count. DNA of the CDR3: TGTGCCAGCTCACCGGACAGCTACAATGAGCAGTTCTTC. Its protein is CASSPDSYNEQFF. J is TRBJ2-1 and V is TRBV18; tentatively, D is TRBD1 (6 bases). V was trimmed by 3 bases and J by 3 bases, leaving 6 bases between them. CDR1 is KGHSH and CDR2 is LQKENI in the germline V gene. The CDR3 is made up of 13 amino acids.

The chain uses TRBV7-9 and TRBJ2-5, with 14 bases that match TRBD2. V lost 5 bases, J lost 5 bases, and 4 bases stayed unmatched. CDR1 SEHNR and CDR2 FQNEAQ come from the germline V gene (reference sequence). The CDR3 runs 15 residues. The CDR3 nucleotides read TGTGCCAGCAGCCTCAGACTAGCGGGAGGGGAGACCCAGTACTTC. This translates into CASSLRLAGGETQYF. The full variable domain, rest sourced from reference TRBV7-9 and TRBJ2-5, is DTGVSQNPRHKITKRGQNVTFRCDPISEHNRLYWYRQTLGQGPEFLTYFQNEAQLEKSRLLSDRFSAERPKGSFSTLEIQRTEQGDSAMYLCASSLRLAGGETQYFGPGTRLLVL.

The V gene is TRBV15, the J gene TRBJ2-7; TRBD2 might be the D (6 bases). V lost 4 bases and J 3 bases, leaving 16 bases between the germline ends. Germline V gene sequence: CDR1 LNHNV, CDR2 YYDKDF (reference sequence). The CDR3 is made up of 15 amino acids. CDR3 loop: CATSNSGRTYYEQYF. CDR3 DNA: TGTGCCACCAGCAATTCGGGGAGGACATACTACGAGCAGTACTTC.

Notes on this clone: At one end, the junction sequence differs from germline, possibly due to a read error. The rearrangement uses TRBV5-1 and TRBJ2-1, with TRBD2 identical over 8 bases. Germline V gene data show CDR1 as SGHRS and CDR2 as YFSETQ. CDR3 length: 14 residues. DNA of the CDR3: TGCGCCAGCAGCCCCCCTCCCCCCGGGACTAGTAAGGTCTTC. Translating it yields CASSPPPPGTSKVF.

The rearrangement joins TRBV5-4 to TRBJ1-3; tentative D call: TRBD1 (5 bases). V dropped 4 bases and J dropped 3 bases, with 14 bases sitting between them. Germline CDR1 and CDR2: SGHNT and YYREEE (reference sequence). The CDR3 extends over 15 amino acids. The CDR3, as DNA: TGTGCCAGCAGCCCTGGCAGGGTCTATGGAAACACCATATATTTT. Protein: CASSPGRVYGNTIYF.

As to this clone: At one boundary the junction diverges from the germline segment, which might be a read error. This chain's CDR3 is CSARADRPFF. The CDR3 DNA is TGCAGTGCTAGGGCGGACAGACCTTTCTTC. V and J are TRBV20-1 and TRBJ2-7, with a weak D call TRBD1 (6 bases). Germline values: CDR1 DFQATT, CDR2 SNEGSKA (reference sequence). The CDR3 totals 10 residues.

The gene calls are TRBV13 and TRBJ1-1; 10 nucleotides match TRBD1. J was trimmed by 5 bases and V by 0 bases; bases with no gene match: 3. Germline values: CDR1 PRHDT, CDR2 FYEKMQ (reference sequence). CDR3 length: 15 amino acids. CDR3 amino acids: CASSLGGQGSTEAFF. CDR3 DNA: TGTGCCAGCAGCTTAGGGGGACAGGGGAGTACTGAAGCTTTCTTT.

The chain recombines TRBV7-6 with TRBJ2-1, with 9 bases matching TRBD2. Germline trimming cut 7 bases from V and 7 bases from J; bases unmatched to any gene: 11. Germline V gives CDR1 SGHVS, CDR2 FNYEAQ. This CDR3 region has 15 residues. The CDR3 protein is CASTSVGTSMNEQFF. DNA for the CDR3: TGTGCCAGCACCTCAGTAGGGACTAGCATGAATGAGCAGTTCTTC.

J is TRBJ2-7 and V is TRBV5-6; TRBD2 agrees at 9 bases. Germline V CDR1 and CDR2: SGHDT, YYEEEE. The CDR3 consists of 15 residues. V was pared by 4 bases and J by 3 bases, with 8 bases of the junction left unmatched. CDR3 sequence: CASSRGPSGIYEQYF. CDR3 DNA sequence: TGTGCCAGCAGCCGCGGTCCTAGCGGGATCTACGAGCAGTACTTC.

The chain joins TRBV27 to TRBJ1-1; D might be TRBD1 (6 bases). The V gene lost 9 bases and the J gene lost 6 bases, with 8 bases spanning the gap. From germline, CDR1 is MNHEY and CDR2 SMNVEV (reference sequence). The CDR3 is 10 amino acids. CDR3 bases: TGTGCCAGGACAGGCGCTGAAGCTTTCTTT. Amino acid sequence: CARTGAEAFF.

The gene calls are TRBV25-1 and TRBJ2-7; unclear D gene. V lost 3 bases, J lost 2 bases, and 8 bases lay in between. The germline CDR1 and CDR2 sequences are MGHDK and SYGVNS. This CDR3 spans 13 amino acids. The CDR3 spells CASSDAVAYEQYF. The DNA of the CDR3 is TGTGCCAGCAGTGATGCGGTTGCCTACGAGCAGTACTTC.

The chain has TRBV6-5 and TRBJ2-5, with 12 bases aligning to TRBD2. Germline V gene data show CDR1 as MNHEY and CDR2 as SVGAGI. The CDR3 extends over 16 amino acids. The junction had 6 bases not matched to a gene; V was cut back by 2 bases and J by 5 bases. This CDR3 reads CASSYQGLAGMETQYF. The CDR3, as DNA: TGTGCCAGCAGTTACCAGGGACTAGCGGGTATGGAGACCCAGTACTTC.

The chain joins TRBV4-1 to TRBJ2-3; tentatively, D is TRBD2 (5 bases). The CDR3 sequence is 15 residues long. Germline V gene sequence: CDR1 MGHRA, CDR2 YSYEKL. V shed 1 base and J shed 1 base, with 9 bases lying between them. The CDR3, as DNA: TGCGCCAGCAGCCAAGGGGAGATGGGCACAGATACGCAGTATTTT. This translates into CASSQGEMGTDTQYF.

The DNA for the CDR3 is TGTGCCAGTAGTATAACCTCAGCCGGGACAACCATCAACTATGGCTACACCTTC. Translation: CASSITSAGTTINYGYTF. The V call is TRBV19, the J call TRBJ1-2; a weak D match, TRBD1 (6 bases). The ends were cut back, 2 bases at V and 2 bases at J, with 21 bases in the middle. CDR3 length equals 18 residues. The germline V gene encodes CDR1 LNHDA and CDR2 SQIVND (reference sequence).

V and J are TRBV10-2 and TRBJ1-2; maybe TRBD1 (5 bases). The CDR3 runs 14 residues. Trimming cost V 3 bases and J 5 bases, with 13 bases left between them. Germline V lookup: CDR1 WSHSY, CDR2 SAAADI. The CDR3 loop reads CASSEPGKGYGYTF. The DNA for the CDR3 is TGCGCCAGCAGTGAACCAGGGAAGGGGTATGGCTACACCTTC.

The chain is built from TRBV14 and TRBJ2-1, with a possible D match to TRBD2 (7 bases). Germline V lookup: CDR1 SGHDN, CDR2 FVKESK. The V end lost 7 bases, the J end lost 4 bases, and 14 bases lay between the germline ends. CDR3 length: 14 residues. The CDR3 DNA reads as TGTGCCAGCAATCCCGGGGGGCTATACAATGAGCAGTTCTTC. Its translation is CASNPGGLYNEQFF.